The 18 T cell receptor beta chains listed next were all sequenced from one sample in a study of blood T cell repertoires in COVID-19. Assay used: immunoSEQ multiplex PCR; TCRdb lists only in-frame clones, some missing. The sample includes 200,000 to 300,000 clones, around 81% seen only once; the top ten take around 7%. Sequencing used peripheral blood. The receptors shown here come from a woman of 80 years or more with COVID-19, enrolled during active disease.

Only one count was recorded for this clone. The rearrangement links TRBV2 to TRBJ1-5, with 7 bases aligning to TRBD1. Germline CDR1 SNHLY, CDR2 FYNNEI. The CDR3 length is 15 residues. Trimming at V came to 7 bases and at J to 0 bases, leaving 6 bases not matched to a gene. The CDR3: CASTWDSYSNQPQHF. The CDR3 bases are TGTGCCAGCACTTGGGACAGTTATAGCAATCAGCCCCAGCATTTT.

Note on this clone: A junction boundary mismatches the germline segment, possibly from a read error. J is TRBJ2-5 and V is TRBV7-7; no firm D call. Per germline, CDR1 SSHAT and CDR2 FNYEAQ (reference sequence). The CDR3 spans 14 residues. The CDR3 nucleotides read TGTGCTAGCAGCTCCCTTGGTACAAAGGAGACCCAGTACTTC. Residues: CASSSLGTKETQYF. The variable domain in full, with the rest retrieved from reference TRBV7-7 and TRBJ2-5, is GAGVSQSPRYKVTKRGQDVTLRCDPISSHATLYWYQQALGQGPEFLTYFNYEAQPDKSGLPSDRFSAERPEGSISTLTIQRTEQRDSAMYRCASSSLGTKETQYFGPGTRLLVL.

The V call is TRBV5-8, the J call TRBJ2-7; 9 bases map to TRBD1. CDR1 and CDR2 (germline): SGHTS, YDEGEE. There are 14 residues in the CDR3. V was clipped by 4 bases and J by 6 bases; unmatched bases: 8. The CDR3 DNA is TGTGCCAGCAGCCTCGGGACAGGGAAAGGCGAGCAGTACTTC. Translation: CASSLGTGKGEQYF.

The CDR3 is CATSRDGTQRNTEAFF. The DNA of the CDR3 is TGTGCCACCAGCAGAGATGGGACACAACGGAACACTGAAGCTTTCTTT. The rearrangement uses TRBV15 and TRBJ1-1; weak D call: TRBD1 (6 bases). CDR1 LNHNV and CDR2 YYDKDF come from the germline V gene (reference sequence). This CDR3 spans 16 amino acids. The ends were cut back, 0 bases at V and 1 base at J, with 12 bases in the middle.

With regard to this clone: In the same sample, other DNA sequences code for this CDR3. CDR3 bases: TGTGCCAGCAGACAATCCGGGAGCTACGAGCAGTACTTC. It specifies CASRQSGSYEQYF. The V and J genes are TRBV27 and TRBJ2-7, with a weak D call TRBD2 (6 bases). Germline V lookup: CDR1 MNHEY, CDR2 SMNVEV (reference sequence). V was pared by 6 bases and J by 3 bases, with 12 bases between. The CDR3 is made up of 13 amino acids.

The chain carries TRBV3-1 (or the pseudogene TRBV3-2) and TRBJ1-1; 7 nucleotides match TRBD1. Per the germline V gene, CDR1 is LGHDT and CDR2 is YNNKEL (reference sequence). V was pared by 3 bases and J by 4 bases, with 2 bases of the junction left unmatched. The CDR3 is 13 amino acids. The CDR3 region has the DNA TGTGCCAGCAGCCACCCAGGGGGCACTGAAGCTTTCTTT. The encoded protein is CASSHPGGTEAFF.

DNA of the CDR3: TGTGCCAGTAGGGGCAGCGGGGCCCCTAATGAAAAACTGTTTTTT. It encodes CASRGSGAPNEKLFF. The chain couples TRBV19 to TRBJ1-4; the D gene is possibly TRBD1 (5 bases). CDR3 length: 15 residues. The V end was cut by 6 bases, the J end by 3 bases, with 14 bases between. Germline V gives CDR1 LNHDA, CDR2 SQIVND (reference sequence).

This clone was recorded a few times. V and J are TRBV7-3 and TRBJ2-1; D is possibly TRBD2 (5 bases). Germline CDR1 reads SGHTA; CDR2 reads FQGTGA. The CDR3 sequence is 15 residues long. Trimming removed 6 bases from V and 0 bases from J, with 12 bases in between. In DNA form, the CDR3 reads TGTGCCAGCAGTTCGGACTCGAGCTCCTACAATGAGCAGTTCTTC. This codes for CASSSDSSSYNEQFF.

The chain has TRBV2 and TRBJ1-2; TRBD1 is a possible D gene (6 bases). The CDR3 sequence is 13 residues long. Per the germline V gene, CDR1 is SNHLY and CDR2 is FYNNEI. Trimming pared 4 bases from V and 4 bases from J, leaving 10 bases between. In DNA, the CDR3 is TGTGCCAGCAGTGGACAGGTTCCCTATGGCTACACCTTC. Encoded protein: CASSGQVPYGYTF.

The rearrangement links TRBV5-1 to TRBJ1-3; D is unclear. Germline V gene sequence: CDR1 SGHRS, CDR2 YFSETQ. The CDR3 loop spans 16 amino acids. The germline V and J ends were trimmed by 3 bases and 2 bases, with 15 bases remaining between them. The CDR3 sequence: CASSSGPGSPGNTIYF. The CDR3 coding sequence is TGCGCCAGCAGCTCGGGCCCGGGGAGTCCTGGAAACACCATATATTTT.

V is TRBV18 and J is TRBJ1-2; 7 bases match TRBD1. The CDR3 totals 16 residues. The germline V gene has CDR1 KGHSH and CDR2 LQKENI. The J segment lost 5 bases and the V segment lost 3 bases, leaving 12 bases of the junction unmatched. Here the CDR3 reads CASSPQNRGSGYGYTF. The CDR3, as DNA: TGTGCCAGCTCACCGCAAAACAGGGGTTCAGGGTATGGCTACACCTTC.

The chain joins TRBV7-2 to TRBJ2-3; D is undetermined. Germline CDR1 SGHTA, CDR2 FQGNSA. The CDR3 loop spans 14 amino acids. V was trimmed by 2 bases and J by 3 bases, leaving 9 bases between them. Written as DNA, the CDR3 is TGTGCCAGCAGCTTATCGACTTATACAGATACGCAGTATTTT. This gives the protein CASSLSTYTDTQYF.

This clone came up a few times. The CDR3 DNA sequence: TGTGCCAGCAGGAGGGGGACAGGGGTTTTGAGCAATCAGCCCCAGCATTTT. It encodes CASRRGTGVLSNQPQHF. The J gene is TRBJ1-5, the V gene TRBV2, with 10 bases identical to TRBD1. V was clipped by 6 bases and J by 1 base; unmatched bases: 9. This CDR3 is 17 amino acids long. Germline CDR1 SNHLY, CDR2 FYNNEI. Drawing the rest from reference TRBV2 and TRBJ1-5, the complete variable domain is EPEVTQTPSHQVTQMGQEVILRCVPISNHLYFYWYRQILGQKVEFLVSFYNNEISEKSEIFDDQFSVERPDGSNFTLKIRSTKLEDSAMYFCASRRGTGVLSNQPQHFGDGTRLSIL.

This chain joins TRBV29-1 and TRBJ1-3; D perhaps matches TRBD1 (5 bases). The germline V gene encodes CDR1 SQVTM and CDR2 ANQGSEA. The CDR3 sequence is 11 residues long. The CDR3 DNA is TGCATGGGGGGAGATTCAAACACCATATATTTT. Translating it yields CMGGDSNTIYF.

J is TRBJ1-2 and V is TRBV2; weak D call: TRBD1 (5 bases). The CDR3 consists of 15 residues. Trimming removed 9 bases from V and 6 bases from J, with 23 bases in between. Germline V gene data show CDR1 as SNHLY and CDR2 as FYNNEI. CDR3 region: CARSRRGRFGDGYTF. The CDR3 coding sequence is TGTGCCAGATCCCGGAGGGGAAGGTTCGGGGATGGCTACACCTTC.

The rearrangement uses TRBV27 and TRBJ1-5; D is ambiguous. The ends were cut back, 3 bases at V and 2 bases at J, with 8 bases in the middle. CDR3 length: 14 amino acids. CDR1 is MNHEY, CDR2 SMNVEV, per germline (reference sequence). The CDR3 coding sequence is TGTGCCAGCAGTTTGCTAGGCGGCAATCAGCCCCAGCATTTT. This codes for CASSLLGGNQPQHF.

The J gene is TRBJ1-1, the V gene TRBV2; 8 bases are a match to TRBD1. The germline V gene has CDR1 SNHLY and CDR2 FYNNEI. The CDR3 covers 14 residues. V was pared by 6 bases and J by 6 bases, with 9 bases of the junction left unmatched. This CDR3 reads CASRGPTGQAEAFF. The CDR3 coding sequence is TGTGCCAGCAGGGGACCCACGGGACAGGCTGAAGCTTTCTTT.

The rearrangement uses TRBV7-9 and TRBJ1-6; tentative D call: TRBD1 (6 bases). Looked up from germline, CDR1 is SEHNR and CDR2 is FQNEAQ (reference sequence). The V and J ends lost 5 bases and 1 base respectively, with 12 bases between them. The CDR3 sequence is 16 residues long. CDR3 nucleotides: TGTGCCAGCAGCGTTTTCAGGGGATCCTATAATTCACCCCTCCACTTT. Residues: CASSVFRGSYNSPLHF.